This T cell receptor (beta chain) emerged from a study of blood T cells in healthy people across ages. It was with a sample-barcoded 5' primer and a J-beta primer mix that a second PCR of roughly 6 to 12 cycles was run. From each sample, at least 2.5 million paired-end reads containing CDR3 were obtained. One entry per CDR3 protein, called by TCRdb with MiXCR from the 5' RACE reads. The table has 1.5 million to 2 million distinct CDR3 sequences, approximately 30% seen once; the top ten hold approximately 7.7%. Drawing of peripheral blood yielded 8.5 to 10 milliliters from each donor. Per sample, extraction of total RNA gave at least 6 micrograms in every case. The germline V gene has CDR1 SEHNR and CDR2 FQNEAQ (reference sequence). The CDR3 spans 15 residues. Trimming took 4 bases from V and 8 from J, leaving 17 bases between them.

This chain links TRBV7-9 with TRBJ1-4, with D tentatively TRBD1 (5 bases). This sequence was found in a young woman in good health. Sequenced input: blood. CDR3 nucleotides: TGTGCCAGCAGCTCGAGGGGACCCGGGGTAGAAAAACTGTTTTTT. As protein: CASSSRGPGVEKLFF. The whole variable domain, remainder taken from reference TRBV7-9 and TRBJ1-4, is DTGVSQNPRHKITKRGQNVTFRCDPISEHNRLYWYRQTLGQGPEFLTYFQNEAQLEKSRLLSDRFSAERPKGSFSTLEIQRTEQGDSAMYLCASSSRGPGVEKLFFGSGTQLSVL.